Listed here are 28 T cell receptor beta chains from one sample, sequenced in a study of vaccination effects on CD4 cells after COVID-19. These receptors lack a known antigen. Clones were sequenced by immunoSEQ multiplex PCR, and TCRdb holds only the in-frame ones, with some missing. The sample carries around 20,000 clones, 70% recorded once. Sequencing followed a ViraFEST assay step that expanded antigen-specific CD4+ T cells with viral peptide pools. Subsequent to less than eleven days of culture, CD4+ T cells were isolated. This sample comprised CD4+ T cells from PBMCs cultured with HCoV-229E spike peptides, obtained before COVID-19 vaccination. Receptors originate from a human donor who received a COVID-19 vaccine.

This chain uses TRBV24-1 with TRBJ2-3; 15 positions match TRBD2. The germline V gene encodes CDR1 KGHDR and CDR2 SFDVKD. This CDR3 has 20 amino acids. The V segment lost 4 bases and the J segment 2 bases; nucleotides outside the gene matches: 12. The CDR3 nucleotides are TGTGCCACCAGTGAAATTGGTAGGACTAGCGGGGGGGCATCCACAGATACGCAGTATTTT. This gives the protein CATSEIGRTSGGASTDTQYF.

The chain joins TRBV4-1 to TRBJ2-1, with 7 bases aligning to TRBD1. Germline CDR1 reads MGHRA; CDR2 reads YSYEKL. This CDR3 is 16 amino acids long. V trimming: 3 bases; J trimming: 7 bases; junction bases outside the gene matches: 12. The CDR3 DNA follows: TGCGCCAGCAGCCAGACCGACAGGGTCGTTTTGAATGAGCAGTTCTTC. Protein product: CASSQTDRVVLNEQFF.

This clone was found once. The chain links TRBV24-1 to TRBJ2-5, with D possibly matching TRBD2 (6 bases). From germline, CDR1 is KGHDR and CDR2 SFDVKD. This CDR3 spans 13 amino acids. The V gene lost 5 bases and the J gene lost 5 bases, with 11 bases spanning the gap. The CDR3 loop reads CATSVGGGETQYF. CDR3 nucleotide sequence: TGTGCCACCAGTGTGGGGGGAGGTGAGACCCAGTACTTC.

This clone was counted once. The chain has TRBV6-5 and TRBJ2-7; TRBD1 aligns across 10 bases. Germline loops: CDR1 MNHEY, CDR2 SVGAGI. V lost 7 bases and J lost 0; bases outside the gene matches: 3. The CDR3 is 14 amino acids. The CDR3 spells CASTRDRGSYEQYF. For the CDR3, the DNA is TGTGCCAGCACAAGGGACAGGGGCTCCTACGAGCAGTACTTC.

The chain links TRBV5-1 to TRBJ2-7; D is perhaps TRBD1 (6 bases). The V gene lost 0 bases and the J gene lost 2 bases, with 12 bases spanning the gap. This CDR3 spans 15 amino acids. Germline V lookup: CDR1 SGHRS, CDR2 YFSETQ. The CDR3 sequence: CASSLGHRDTYEQYF. The CDR3 region has the DNA TGCGCCAGCAGCTTGGGCCACAGGGATACCTACGAGCAGTACTTC.

The V gene is TRBV30, the J gene TRBJ2-4, with D tentatively TRBD1 (6 bases). The germline V and J ends were trimmed by 1 base and 6 bases, with 13 bases remaining between them. The CDR3 has 14 amino acids. Germline V lookup: CDR1 GTSNPN, CDR2 SVGIG (reference sequence). CDR3 protein: CAWSGTIQGNIQYF. CDR3 sequence (DNA): TGTGCCTGGAGTGGGACCATACAGGGAAACATTCAGTACTTC.

The CDR3 sequence is CASRNSAQSSDTQYF. The CDR3 DNA follows: TGTGCCAGCAGGAACTCGGCACAGTCGTCAGATACGCAGTATTTT. The V call is TRBV7-8, the J call TRBJ2-3; D unclear. V was clipped by 6 bases and J by 4 bases, with 17 bases between them. The CDR3 loop spans 15 amino acids. CDR1 SGHVS and CDR2 FQNEAQ come from the germline V gene. Filled out from reference TRBV7-8 and TRBJ2-3, the complete variable domain reads GAGVSQSPRYKVAKRGQDVALRCDPISGHVSLFWYQQALGQGPEFLTYFQNEAQLDKSGLPSDRFFAERPEGSVSTLKIQRTQQEDSAVYLCASRNSAQSSDTQYFGPGTRLTVL.

For the CDR3, the DNA is TGTGCCATAATGAAAGGACAGTACGAGCAGTACTTC. As protein: CAIMKGQYEQYF. The chain has TRBV10-3 and TRBJ2-7; D might be TRBD1 (6 bases). The CDR3 is 12 residues long. CDR1 and CDR2 (germline): ENHRY, SYGVKD. V lost 9 bases and J lost 4, with 13 bases in between.

The V call is TRBV10-2, the J call TRBJ2-5, with D unresolved. Germline CDR1 is WSHSY and CDR2 is SAAADI. The CDR3 is made up of 13 amino acids. V lost 8 bases to trimming and J lost 5 bases, with 15 bases between them. CDR3 DNA: TGCGCCAGCTCTCTCTCCACATGGGAGACCCAGTACTTC. It specifies CASSLSTWETQYF.

This rearrangement joins TRBV5-1 to TRBJ2-2; 7 bases line up with TRBD1. J was trimmed by 5 bases and V by 4 bases; bases with no gene match: 5. The CDR3 is 14 residues long. The germline CDR1 and CDR2 sequences are SGHRS and YFSETQ. The CDR3 DNA follows: TGCGCCAGCAGCGGGGACAGTTTGACCGGGGAGCTGTTTTTT. Translation gives CASSGDSLTGELFF.

The chain links TRBV27 to TRBJ1-2; TRBD1 might be the D (6 bases). Germline V gene sequence: CDR1 MNHEY, CDR2 SMNVEV (reference sequence). Trimming removed 1 base from V and 8 bases from J, with 14 bases in between. The CDR3 extends over 14 amino acids. CDR3 sequence (DNA): TGTGCCAGCAGTTTATTGCGGGGGGCGAGAGGCTACACCTTC. Its translation is CASSLLRGARGYTF.

In this sample, this clone turned up a few times. The rearrangement links TRBV19 to TRBJ1-6; 7 nucleotides match TRBD1. The germline V gene encodes CDR1 LNHDA and CDR2 SQIVND (reference sequence). Unmatched junction bases numbered 8, after V lost 7 bases and J lost 5 bases. The length of the CDR3 is 15 residues. The CDR3 DNA is TGTGCCAGTACAAAGACAGGGAGAGATAATTCACCCCTCCACTTT. Its protein product is CASTKTGRDNSPLHF.

This clone has more than one count but fewer than ten. The chain couples TRBV5-5 to TRBJ2-7; 8 nucleotides match TRBD1. Germline CDR1 reads SGHKS; CDR2 reads YYEKEE (reference sequence). This CDR3 is built from 16 residues. After removal of 7 bases from V and 1 base from J, the junction contained 13 bases not matched to a gene. CDR3 amino acids: CASGGGGQGLSYEQYF. The DNA for the CDR3 is TGTGCCAGCGGCGGAGGAGGACAGGGCCTTTCCTACGAGCAGTACTTC.

This clone was seen only once. V usage is TRBV19 and J usage is TRBJ2-4; D perhaps matches TRBD2 (5 bases). This CDR3 is built from 14 residues. Trimming shortened V by 6 bases and J by 0 bases, and 9 bases separated the two germline ends. The V gene's germline CDR1 is LNHDA and CDR2 SQIVND (reference sequence). The CDR3 sequence: CASRMGVAKNIQYF. CDR3 bases: TGTGCCAGTAGGATGGGAGTAGCCAAAAACATTCAGTACTTC.

The V and J genes are TRBV18 and TRBJ2-7, with 12 bases that match TRBD1. Trimming removed 4 bases from V and 7 bases from J; junction bases left unmatched: 5. CDR1 and CDR2 from the germline V gene are KGHSH and LQKENI. The CDR3 covers 14 residues. CDR3 nucleotides: TGTGCCAGCTCACGGGACAGGGGGCGTTGGGAGCAGTACTTC. Protein product: CASSRDRGRWEQYF.

V gene TRBV3-1 (or the pseudogene TRBV3-2) combines with J gene TRBJ1-5; tentatively, D is TRBD1 (5 bases). V dropped 1 base and J dropped 4 bases, with 11 bases sitting between them. The length of the CDR3 is 15 residues. Germline V gene sequence: CDR1 LGHDT, CDR2 YNNKEL (reference sequence). CDR3 coding DNA: TGTGCCAGCAGCCAAGTGGCAGGGTTTAATCAGCCCCAGCATTTT. This encodes CASSQVAGFNQPQHF.

The CDR3 DNA reads TGTGCCAGCAGCTCGTCGGGTAGCTCCTATAATTCACCCCTCCACTTT. This translates into CASSSSGSSYNSPLHF. The J gene is TRBJ1-6, the V gene TRBV7-9; D gene unclear. The V end was cut by 4 bases, the J end by 0 bases, with 10 bases between. The CDR3 extends over 16 amino acids. CDR1 is SEHNR and CDR2 is FQNEAQ in the germline V gene (reference sequence).

V is TRBV29-1 and J is TRBJ2-5; D perhaps matches TRBD1 (6 bases). Germline V lookup: CDR1 SQVTM, CDR2 ANQGSEA. The CDR3 has 10 residues. V was shortened by 8 bases and J by 5 bases, with 9 bases between the two germline ends. CDR3 in amino acids: CSSRGETQYF. In DNA form, the CDR3 reads TGCAGCTCTAGGGGGGAGACCCAGTACTTC.

The chain recombines TRBV19 with TRBJ1-1, with D hard to call. V lost 9 bases to trimming and J lost 0 bases, with 14 bases between them. The CDR3 covers 14 residues. In germline, CDR1 is LNHDA, CDR2 SQIVND (reference sequence). CDR3 bases: TGTGCCAGCCGGGCCTACCGATTGAACACTGAAGCTTTCTTT. It is translated as CASRAYRLNTEAFF.

This clone has only one observation. The rearrangement joins TRBV7-2 to TRBJ2-2; TRBD2 agrees at 10 bases. The CDR3 loop spans 16 amino acids. Germline CDR1 and CDR2: SGHTA and FQGNSA. J was trimmed by 5 bases and V by 1 base; bases with no gene match: 4. The CDR3 DNA reads TGTGCCAGCAGCTTAGGGGGTAGCGGGAGGACCGGGGAGCTGTTTTTT. This encodes CASSLGGSGRTGELFF.

V and J are TRBV12-3 or TRBV12-4 and TRBJ2-7, with D possibly matching TRBD1 (5 bases). V lost 4 bases to trimming and J lost 4 bases, with 11 bases between them. CDR3 length: 13 amino acids. CDR3: CASSSGAGYEQYF. The CDR3 DNA sequence: TGTGCCAGCAGTTCCGGAGCAGGGTACGAGCAGTACTTC.

V gene TRBV19 combines with J gene TRBJ1-2, with 9 bases fitting TRBD1. CDR1 and CDR2 from the germline V gene are LNHDA and SQIVND (reference sequence). V was pared by 2 bases and J by 6 bases, with 4 bases of the junction left unmatched. The CDR3 runs 14 residues. CDR3 amino acids: CASSITGGGDGYTF. The CDR3 region has the DNA TGTGCCAGTAGTATAACAGGGGGCGGGGATGGCTACACCTTC.

The chain joins TRBV9 to TRBJ1-4; no clear D. The germline V and J ends were trimmed by 3 bases and 8 bases, with 17 bases remaining between them. The CDR3 consists of 15 residues. Germline CDR1 reads SGDLS; CDR2 reads YYNGEE. The CDR3 reads CASSGIGSSREKLFF. The CDR3 DNA reads TGTGCCAGCAGCGGAATCGGCAGCAGCAGGGAAAAACTGTTTTTT.

The CDR3 bases are TGTGCCAGCAGCCTCCGGGCCAACTATTACGAGCAGTACTTC. It specifies CASSLRANYYEQYF. The V call is TRBV3-1 (or the pseudogene TRBV3-2), the J call TRBJ2-7; D gene unclear. CDR1 LGHDT and CDR2 YNNKEL come from the germline V gene (reference sequence). Trimming took 4 bases from V and 4 from J, leaving 14 bases between them. There are 14 residues in the CDR3.

This clone has only a few counts. The chain combines TRBV4-1 with TRBJ2-7; 9 bases line up with TRBD1. This CDR3 has 18 amino acids. Germline V lookup: CDR1 MGHRA, CDR2 YSYEKL. With 5 bases clipped from V and 5 bases from J, the junction kept 19 bases outside the gene matches. The CDR3 coding sequence is TGCGCCAGCAGCGCCGGCTTATTACGGGGGACAGGGAGTAACGAGCAGTACTTC. Translating gives CASSAGLLRGTGSNEQYF.

This clone was observed a handful of times. The CDR3 DNA reads TGTGCCAGCTCACCTTTCGAGAGCGGGAGTAGGAACGAGCAGTACTTC. Translating it yields CASSPFESGSRNEQYF. The chain links TRBV18 to TRBJ2-7, with 8 bases that match TRBD2. With V trimmed by 3 bases and J by 5 bases, 12 bases remained unmatched. This CDR3 contains 16 residues. Germline V gene sequence: CDR1 KGHSH, CDR2 LQKENI.

The count of this clone is one. CDR3 nucleotides: TGTGCCAGCTCACCCCTCGAGGCAGGGGAGAGGGGCTACACCTTC. It yields the protein CASSPLEAGERGYTF. V usage is TRBV18 and J usage is TRBJ1-2; possible D gene TRBD1, 6 bases. CDR1 and CDR2 from the germline V gene are KGHSH and LQKENI. The CDR3 contains 15 residues. The germline V and J ends were trimmed by 3 bases and 8 bases, with 19 bases remaining between them.

The rearrangement links TRBV6-5 to TRBJ2-1, with 7 bases fitting TRBD2. Germline V lookup: CDR1 MNHEY, CDR2 SVGAGI. The CDR3 runs 14 residues. The junction had 6 bases not matched to a gene; V was cut back by 7 bases and J by 3 bases. The CDR3 spells CASKWGGGYNEQFF. In nucleotides, the CDR3 is TGTGCCAGCAAATGGGGGGGAGGCTACAATGAGCAGTTCTTC.